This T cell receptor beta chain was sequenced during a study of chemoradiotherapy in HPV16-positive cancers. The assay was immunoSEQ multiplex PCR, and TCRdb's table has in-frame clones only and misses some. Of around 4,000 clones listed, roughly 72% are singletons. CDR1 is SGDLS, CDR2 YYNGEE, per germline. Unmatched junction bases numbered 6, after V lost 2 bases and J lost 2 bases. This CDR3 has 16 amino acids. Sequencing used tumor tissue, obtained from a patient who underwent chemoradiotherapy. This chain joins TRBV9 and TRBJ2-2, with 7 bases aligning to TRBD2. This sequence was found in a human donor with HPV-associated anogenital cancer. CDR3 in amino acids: CASSVGGTPNTGELFF. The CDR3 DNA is TGTGCCAGCAGCGTGGGGGGGACTCCTAACACCGGGGAGCTGTTTTTT.